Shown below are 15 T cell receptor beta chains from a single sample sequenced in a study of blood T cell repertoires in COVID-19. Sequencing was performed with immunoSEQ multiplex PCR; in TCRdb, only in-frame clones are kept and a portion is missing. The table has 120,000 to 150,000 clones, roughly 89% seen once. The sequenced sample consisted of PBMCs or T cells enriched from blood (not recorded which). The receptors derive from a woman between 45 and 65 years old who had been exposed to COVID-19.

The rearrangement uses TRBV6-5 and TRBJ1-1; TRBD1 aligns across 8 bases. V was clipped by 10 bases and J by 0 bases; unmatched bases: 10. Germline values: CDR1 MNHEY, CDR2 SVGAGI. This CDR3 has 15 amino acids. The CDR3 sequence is CATHADRGMNTEAFF. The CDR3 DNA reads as TGTGCCACCCACGCCGACAGGGGCATGAACACTGAAGCTTTCTTT.

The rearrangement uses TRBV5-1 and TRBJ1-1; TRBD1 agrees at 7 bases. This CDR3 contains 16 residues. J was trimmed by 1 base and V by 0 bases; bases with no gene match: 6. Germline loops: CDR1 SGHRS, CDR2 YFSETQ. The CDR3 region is CASSLAGTVRNTEAFF. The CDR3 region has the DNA TGCGCCAGCAGCTTGGCCGGGACAGTTCGGAACACTGAAGCTTTCTTT.

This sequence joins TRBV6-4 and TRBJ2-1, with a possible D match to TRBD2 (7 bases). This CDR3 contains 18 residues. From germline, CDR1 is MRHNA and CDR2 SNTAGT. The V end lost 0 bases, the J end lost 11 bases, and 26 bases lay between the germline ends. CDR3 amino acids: CASSDSSRGASGYGKQFF. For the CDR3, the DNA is TGTGCCAGCAGTGACTCGAGTCGGGGGGCTAGCGGATACGGGAAGCAGTTCTTC.

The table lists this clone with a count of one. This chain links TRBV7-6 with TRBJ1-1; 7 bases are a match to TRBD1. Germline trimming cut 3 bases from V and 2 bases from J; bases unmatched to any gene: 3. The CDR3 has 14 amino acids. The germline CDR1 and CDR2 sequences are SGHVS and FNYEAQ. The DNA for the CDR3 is TGTGCCAGCAGCTTCGGACAGGTAAACACTGAAGCTTTCTTT. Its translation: CASSFGQVNTEAFF.

The CDR3 DNA reads as TGTGCCAGCAGTTACTTATTAAGGGGGAGTGATCAGCCCCAGCATTTT. Translated: CASSYLLRGSDQPQHF. The V call is TRBV6-2 or TRBV6-3, the J call TRBJ1-5; tentative D call: TRBD1 (6 bases). This CDR3 is 16 amino acids long. V shed 1 base and J shed 5 bases, with 15 bases lying between them. In germline, CDR1 is MNHEY, CDR2 SVGEGT.

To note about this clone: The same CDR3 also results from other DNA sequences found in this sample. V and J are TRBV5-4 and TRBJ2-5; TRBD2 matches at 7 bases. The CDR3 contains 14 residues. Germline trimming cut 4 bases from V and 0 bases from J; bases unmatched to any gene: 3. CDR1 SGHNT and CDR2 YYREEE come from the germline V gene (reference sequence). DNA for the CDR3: TGTGCCAGCAGCCCCGGGGGGTACCAAGAGACCCAGTACTTC. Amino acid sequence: CASSPGGYQETQYF.

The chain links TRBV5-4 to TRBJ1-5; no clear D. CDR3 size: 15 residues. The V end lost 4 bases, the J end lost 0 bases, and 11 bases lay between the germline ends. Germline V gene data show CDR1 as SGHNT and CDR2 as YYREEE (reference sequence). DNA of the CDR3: TGTGCCAGCAGCCAAGGACGGGGTAGCAATCAGCCCCAGCATTTT. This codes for CASSQGRGSNQPQHF. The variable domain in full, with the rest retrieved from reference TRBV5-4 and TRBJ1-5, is ETGVTQSPTHLIKTRGQQVTLRCSSQSGHNTVSWYQQALGQGPQFIFQYYREEENGRGNFPPRFSGLQFPNYSSELNVNALELDDSALYLCASSQGRGSNQPQHFGDGTRLSIL.

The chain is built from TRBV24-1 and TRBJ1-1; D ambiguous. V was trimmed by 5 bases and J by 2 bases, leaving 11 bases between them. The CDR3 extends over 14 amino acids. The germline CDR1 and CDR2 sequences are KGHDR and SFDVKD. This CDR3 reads CATSAEGPNTEAFF. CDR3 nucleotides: TGTGCCACCAGTGCGGAGGGCCCTAACACTGAAGCTTTCTTT.

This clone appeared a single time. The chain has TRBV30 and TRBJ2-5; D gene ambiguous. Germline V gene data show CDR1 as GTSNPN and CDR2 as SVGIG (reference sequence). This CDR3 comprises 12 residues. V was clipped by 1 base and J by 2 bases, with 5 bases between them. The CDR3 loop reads CAWSDRQETQYF. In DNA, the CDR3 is TGTGCCTGGAGTGACAGACAAGAGACCCAGTACTTC.

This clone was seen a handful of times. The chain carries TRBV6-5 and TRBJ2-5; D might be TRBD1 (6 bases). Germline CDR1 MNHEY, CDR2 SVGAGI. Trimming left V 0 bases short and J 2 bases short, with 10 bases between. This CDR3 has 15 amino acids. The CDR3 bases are TGTGCCAGCAGTTACTCAGAGCAGGGGCAAGAGACCCAGTACTTC. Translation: CASSYSEQGQETQYF.

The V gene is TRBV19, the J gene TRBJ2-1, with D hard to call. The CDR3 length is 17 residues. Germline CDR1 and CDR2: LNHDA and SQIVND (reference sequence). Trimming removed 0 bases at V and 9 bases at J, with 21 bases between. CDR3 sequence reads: CASSIESSRVSAGEQFF. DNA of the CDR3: TGTGCCAGTAGTATAGAAAGTTCCCGGGTTTCAGCTGGTGAGCAGTTCTTC.

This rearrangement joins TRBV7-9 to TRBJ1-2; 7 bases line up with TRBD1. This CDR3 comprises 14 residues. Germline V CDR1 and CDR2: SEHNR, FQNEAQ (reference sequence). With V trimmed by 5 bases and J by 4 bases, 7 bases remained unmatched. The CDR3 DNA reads TGTGCCAGCAGCCTACAGGGGATGGGCTATGGCTACACCTTC. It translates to CASSLQGMGYGYTF.

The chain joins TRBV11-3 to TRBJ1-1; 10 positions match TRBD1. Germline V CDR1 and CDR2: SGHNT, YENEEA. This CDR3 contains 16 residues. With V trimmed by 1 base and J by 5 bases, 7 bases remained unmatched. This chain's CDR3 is CASSLGAGTGDTEAFF. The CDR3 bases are TGTGCCAGCAGCTTAGGCGCCGGGACAGGGGATACTGAAGCTTTCTTT. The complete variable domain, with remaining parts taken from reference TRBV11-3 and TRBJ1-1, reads EAGVVQSPRYKIIEKKQPVAFWCNPISGHNTLYWYLQNLGQGPELLIRYENEEAVDDSQLPKDRFSAERLKGVDSTLKIQPAELGDSAVYLCASSLGAGTGDTEAFFGQGTRLTVV.

CDR3 sequence: CASSSGLAGLDKNIQYF. The CDR3 bases are TGTGCCAGCAGCTCCGGACTAGCGGGTCTGGACAAAAACATTCAGTACTTC. The chain links TRBV5-6 to TRBJ2-4, with TRBD2 identical over 11 bases. V was pared by 3 bases and J by 3 bases, with 8 bases of the junction left unmatched. The CDR3 is 17 residues long. The germline V gene encodes CDR1 SGHDT and CDR2 YYEEEE. The whole variable domain, remainder taken from reference TRBV5-6 and TRBJ2-4, is DAGVTQSPTHLIKTRGQQVTLRCSPKSGHDTVSWYQQALGQGPQFIFQYYEEEERQRGNFPDRFSGHQFPNYSSELNVNALLLGDSALYLCASSSGLAGLDKNIQYFGAGTRLSVL.

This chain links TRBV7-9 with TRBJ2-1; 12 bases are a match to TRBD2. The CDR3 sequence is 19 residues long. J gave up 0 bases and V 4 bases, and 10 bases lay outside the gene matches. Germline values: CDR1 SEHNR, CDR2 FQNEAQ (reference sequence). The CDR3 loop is CASSSDGLAGLSSYNEQFF. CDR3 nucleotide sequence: TGTGCCAGCAGCTCAGACGGACTAGCGGGACTCAGCTCCTACAATGAGCAGTTCTTC.